This T cell receptor beta chain came from a study of radiotherapy plus CTLA-4 blockade in lung cancer. Study-level points and caveats: Once radiotherapy plus ipilimumab had been given, TCR clones derived from tumor expanded in blood.

The CDR3 totals 18 residues. The germline V gene encodes CDR1 SGHTA and CDR2 FQGNSA. J was trimmed by 5 bases and V by 3 bases; bases with no gene match: 13. Generated by immunoSEQ multiplex PCR, the TCRdb table keeps only in-frame clones and is missing some. The top ten clones hold around 7.1% of a sample with around 72,000 clones, around 73% of them seen once. As to this clone: Its antigen is as yet unknown.

This sequence originates from a human donor with non-small cell lung cancer who had a complete response to radiotherapy plus ipilimumab. The chain has TRBV7-2 and TRBJ2-3, with 11 positions matching TRBD2. The input for sequencing was peripheral blood, taken from a patient treated with radiotherapy plus ipilimumab. CDR3 bases: TGTGCCAGCAGCTTTGGCCTAGCGGGAGGTGGTTATGAAGATACGCAGTATTTT. Translated, it gives CASSFGLAGGGYEDTQYF.